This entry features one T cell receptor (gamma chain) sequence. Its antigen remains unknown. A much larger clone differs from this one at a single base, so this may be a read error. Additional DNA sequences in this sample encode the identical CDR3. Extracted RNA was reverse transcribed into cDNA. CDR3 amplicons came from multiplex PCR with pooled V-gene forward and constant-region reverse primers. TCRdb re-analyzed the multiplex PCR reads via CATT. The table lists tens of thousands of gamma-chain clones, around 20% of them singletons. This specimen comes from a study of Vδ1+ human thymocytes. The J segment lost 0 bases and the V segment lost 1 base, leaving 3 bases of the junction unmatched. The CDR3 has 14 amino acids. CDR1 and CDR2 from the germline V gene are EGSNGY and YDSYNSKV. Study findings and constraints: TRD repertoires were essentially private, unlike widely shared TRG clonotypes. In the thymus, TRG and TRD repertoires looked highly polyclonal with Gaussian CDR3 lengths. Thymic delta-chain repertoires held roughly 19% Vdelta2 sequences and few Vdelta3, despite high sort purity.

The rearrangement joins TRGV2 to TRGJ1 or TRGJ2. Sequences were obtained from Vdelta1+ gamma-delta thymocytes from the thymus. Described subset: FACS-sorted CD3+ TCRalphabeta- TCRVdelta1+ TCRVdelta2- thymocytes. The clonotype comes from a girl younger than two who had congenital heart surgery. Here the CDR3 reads CATWDGANYYKKLF. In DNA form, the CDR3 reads TGTGCCACCTGGGACGGCGCGAATTATTATAAGAAACTCTTT.